These T cell receptor beta chains were read from a single sample in a study of blood T cell repertoires in COVID-19. Data came from immunoSEQ multiplex PCR; TCRdb stores just in-frame clones and leaves some out. The sample shows over 80,000 clones, 75% to 85% of them seen only once. Specimen: peripheral blood. These receptor sequences come from a woman older than 75 with active or convalescent COVID-19. Both conserved end residues are part of each CDR3. A D gene is named only where the DNA matches it firmly. Size is omitted from some rows. Given values are once, few, many or a class for expanded clones.

J gene: TRBJ2-4
clone size: NA
V gene: TRBV6-2/TRBV6-3
D gene: TRBD2
CDR3 protein: CASSHRGSLQNIQYF
CDR3 DNA: TGTGCCAGCAGCCACCGCGGGAGCCTCCAAAACATTCAGTACTTC

J gene: TRBJ2-1
clone size: NA
V gene: TRBV10-3
D gene: TRBD1
CDR3 protein: CAISARNRGPGNEQFF
CDR3 DNA: TGTGCCATCAGCGCAAGAAACAGGGGGCCGGGCAATGAGCAGTTCTTC

J gene: TRBJ1-1
clone size: once
V gene: TRBV2
D gene: NA
CDR3 protein: CASRTESNTEAFF
CDR3 DNA: TGTGCCAGCAGGACAGAATCCAACACTGAAGCTTTCTTT

J gene: TRBJ2-7
clone size: few
V gene: TRBV27
D gene: TRBD2
CDR3 protein: CASRASGNGYEQYF
CDR3 DNA: TGTGCCAGCAGGGCGAGCGGGAACGGTTACGAGCAGTACTTC

J gene: TRBJ2-1
clone size: NA
V gene: TRBV7-3
D gene: TRBD2
CDR3 protein: CASSASGPYNEQFF
CDR3 DNA: TGTGCCAGCAGCGCTAGCGGGCCCTACAATGAGCAGTTCTTC

J gene: TRBJ2-1
clone size: NA
V gene: TRBV5-1
D gene: TRBD2
CDR3 protein: CASSASGTSHNEQFF
CDR3 DNA: TGCGCCAGCAGCGCTTCCGGGACTAGCCACAATGAGCAGTTCTTC

J gene: TRBJ2-7
clone size: NA
V gene: TRBV7-2
D gene: NA
CDR3 protein: CASSLSSRAGSYEQYF
CDR3 DNA: TGTGCCAGCAGCTTATCTTCTAGGGCAGGGTCCTACGAGCAGTACTTC

J gene: TRBJ2-5
clone size: NA
V gene: TRBV19
D gene: NA
CDR3 protein: CASSSGKETQYF
CDR3 DNA: TGTGCCAGTAGTTCGGGTAAAGAGACCCAGTACTTC

J gene: TRBJ1-4
clone size: NA
V gene: TRBV6-5
D gene: NA
CDR3 protein: CASRGPGNEKLFF
CDR3 DNA: TGTGCCAGCAGAGGTCCGGGTAATGAAAAACTGTTTTTT

J gene: TRBJ1-1
clone size: NA
V gene: TRBV14
D gene: NA
CDR3 protein: CASSQGLPKTSEAFF
CDR3 DNA: TGTGCCAGCAGCCAAGGGCTCCCTAAGACTAGTGAAGCTTTCTTT

J gene: TRBJ2-7
clone size: NA
V gene: TRBV7-8
D gene: TRBD2
CDR3 protein: CASSLGLAQYEQYF
CDR3 DNA: TGTGCCAGCAGCTTGGGACTAGCGCAATACGAGCAGTACTTC

J gene: TRBJ2-7
clone size: NA
V gene: TRBV9
D gene: TRBD2
CDR3 protein: CASSVGIAGAYEQYF
CDR3 DNA: TGTGCCAGCAGCGTAGGAATAGCGGGAGCATACGAGCAGTACTTC

J gene: TRBJ1-5
clone size: NA
V gene: TRBV2
D gene: NA
CDR3 protein: CASKRVSNQPQHF
CDR3 DNA: TGTGCCAGCAAGCGGGTGAGCAATCAGCCCCAGCATTTT

J gene: TRBJ2-1
clone size: NA
V gene: TRBV7-9
D gene: NA
CDR3 protein: CASSPQGPRSYNEQFF
CDR3 DNA: TGTGCCAGCAGTCCTCAGGGCCCTCGCTCCTACAATGAGCAGTTCTTC

J gene: TRBJ2-2
clone size: NA
V gene: TRBV4-1
D gene: TRBD2
CDR3 protein: CASSQEASGVTGELFF
CDR3 DNA: TGCGCCAGCAGCCAAGAAGCTAGCGGGGTCACCGGGGAGCTGTTTTTT

J gene: TRBJ2-1
clone size: NA
V gene: TRBV12-5
D gene: TRBD2
CDR3 protein: CASGLVVGTSGSYEQFF
CDR3 DNA: TGTGCTAGTGGTTTGGTAGTAGGCACTAGCGGGTCATATGAGCAGTTCTTC

J gene: TRBJ2-1
clone size: NA
V gene: TRBV6-2/TRBV6-3
D gene: TRBD2
CDR3 protein: CASSNPGGPITNEQFF
CDR3 DNA: TGTGCCAGCAGCAACCCGGGAGGTCCGATTACTAATGAGCAGTTCTTC

J gene: TRBJ2-1
clone size: NA
V gene: TRBV5-1
D gene: NA
CDR3 protein: CASSSVTNAYNEQFF
CDR3 DNA: TGTGCCAGCAGCTCCGTGACTAACGCTTACAATGAGCAGTTCTTC

J gene: TRBJ2-3
clone size: NA
V gene: TRBV29-1
D gene: TRBD2
CDR3 protein: CSLTGGSVGSTDTQYF
CDR3 DNA: TGCAGCCTTACGGGCGGGAGTGTCGGGAGCACAGATACGCAGTATTTT

J gene: TRBJ2-1
clone size: NA
V gene: TRBV28
D gene: NA
CDR3 protein: CASSYPGVYNEQFF
CDR3 DNA: TGTGCCAGCAGTTATCCCGGGGTTTACAATGAGCAGTTCTTC

J gene: TRBJ1-4
clone size: NA
V gene: TRBV25-1
D gene: NA
CDR3 protein: CASSEFGGSKVEKLFF
CDR3 DNA: TGTGCCAGCAGTGAATTCGGGGGTTCTAAAGTAGAAAAACTGTTTTTT

J gene: TRBJ2-3
clone size: few
V gene: TRBV15
D gene: TRBD1
CDR3 protein: CATTEGQGVTDTQYF
CDR3 DNA: TGTGCCACCACGGAGGGACAGGGGGTAACAGATACGCAGTATTTT

J gene: TRBJ2-7
clone size: NA
V gene: TRBV9
D gene: TRBD2
CDR3 protein: CASSRTSGAAREQYF
CDR3 DNA: TGTGCCAGCAGCCGGACTAGCGGAGCCGCCCGGGAGCAGTACTTC

J gene: TRBJ1-1
clone size: NA
V gene: TRBV7-2
D gene: TRBD1
CDR3 protein: CASSAQGATEAFF
CDR3 DNA: TGTGCCAGCAGCGCACAGGGGGCCACTGAAGCTTTCTTT

J gene: TRBJ2-1
clone size: NA
V gene: TRBV28
D gene: NA
CDR3 protein: CASSSFVASSYNEQFF
CDR3 DNA: TGTGCCAGCAGTTCTTTTGTGGCAAGCTCCTACAATGAGCAGTTCTTC

J gene: TRBJ2-1
clone size: NA
V gene: TRBV24-1
D gene: TRBD2
CDR3 protein: CATSAGASGSRRGEQFF
CDR3 DNA: TGTGCCACCAGCGCAGGGGCTAGCGGGAGTAGGAGGGGTGAGCAGTTCTTC

J gene: TRBJ1-4
clone size: NA
V gene: TRBV5-4
D gene: TRBD1
CDR3 protein: CASSQGVGEKLFF
CDR3 DNA: TGTGCCAGCTCGCAGGGGGTCGGGGAAAAACTGTTTTTT

J gene: TRBJ2-5
clone size: few
V gene: TRBV11-2
D gene: TRBD2
CDR3 protein: CASSSGTSGRKTQYF
CDR3 DNA: TGTGCCAGCAGCTCCGGGACTAGCGGGAGAAAGACCCAGTACTTC

J gene: TRBJ1-4
clone size: NA
V gene: TRBV2
D gene: TRBD1
CDR3 protein: CASSLRGLNEKLFF
CDR3 DNA: TGTGCCAGCAGCCTCAGGGGGCTCAATGAAAAACTGTTTTTT

J gene: TRBJ2-7
clone size: NA
V gene: TRBV15
D gene: TRBD1
CDR3 protein: CATSRADRGRLYEQYF
CDR3 DNA: TGTGCCACCAGCAGAGCTGACAGGGGGCGACTTTACGAGCAGTACTTC

J gene: TRBJ2-5
clone size: NA
V gene: TRBV20-1
D gene: NA
CDR3 protein: CSASDGSETQYF
CDR3 DNA: TGCAGTGCTAGTGACGGGTCGGAGACCCAGTACTTC

J gene: TRBJ2-7
clone size: NA
V gene: TRBV11-2
D gene: NA
CDR3 protein: CASSLGLGAHEQYF
CDR3 DNA: TGTGCCAGCAGCTTAGGTCTAGGGGCCCACGAGCAGTACTTC

J gene: TRBJ2-2
clone size: NA
V gene: TRBV9
D gene: NA
CDR3 protein: CASSVGALAKPSNTGELFF
CDR3 DNA: TGTGCCAGCAGCGTAGGTGCCCTAGCGAAACCGTCGAACACCGGGGAGCTGTTTTTT

J gene: TRBJ2-1
clone size: NA
V gene: TRBV6-5
D gene: NA
CDR3 protein: CASRGVFSYNEQFF
CDR3 DNA: TGTGCCAGCAGGGGCGTATTCTCCTACAATGAGCAGTTCTTC

J gene: TRBJ2-7
clone size: NA
V gene: TRBV24-1
D gene: TRBD2
CDR3 protein: CATTKPPRGGTRGYEQYF
CDR3 DNA: TGTGCCACCACCAAACCTCCACGGGGGGGGACCCGGGGGTACGAGCAGTACTTC

J gene: TRBJ2-7
clone size: NA
V gene: TRBV27
D gene: TRBD1
CDR3 protein: CASSIQGTYEQYF
CDR3 DNA: TGTGCCAGCAGTATACAGGGGACCTACGAGCAGTACTTC

J gene: TRBJ2-7
clone size: NA
V gene: TRBV27
D gene: TRBD2
CDR3 protein: CASSSPGLGLDEQYF
CDR3 DNA: TGTGCCAGCAGTTCCCCGGGACTAGGTCTTGACGAGCAGTACTTC

J gene: TRBJ2-5
clone size: few
V gene: TRBV9
D gene: TRBD1
CDR3 protein: CASSVPGTGYETQYF
CDR3 DNA: TGTGCCAGCAGCGTACCCGGGACAGGGTACGAGACCCAGTACTTC

J gene: TRBJ2-7
clone size: NA
V gene: TRBV28
D gene: TRBD2
CDR3 protein: CASSLGTSGSSYEQYF
CDR3 DNA: TGTGCCAGCAGTTTGGGGACTAGCGGGAGTTCGTACGAGCAGTACTTC

J gene: TRBJ1-3
clone size: NA
V gene: TRBV6-1
D gene: TRBD1
CDR3 protein: CASSEVPGQGGFSSGNTIYF
CDR3 DNA: TGTGCCAGCAGTGAGGTCCCGGGACAGGGGGGCTTTAGCTCTGGAAACACCATATATTTT

J gene: TRBJ1-5
clone size: NA
V gene: TRBV6-5
D gene: NA
CDR3 protein: CASSSLSGLINQPQHF
CDR3 DNA: TGTGCCAGCAGTTCGCTATCCGGACTAATCAATCAGCCCCAGCATTTT

J gene: TRBJ1-2
clone size: NA
V gene: TRBV15
D gene: NA
CDR3 protein: CATSSLAGDGYTF
CDR3 DNA: TGTGCCACCAGCTCCTTGGCAGGGGACGGCTACACCTTC

J gene: TRBJ1-5
clone size: NA
V gene: TRBV28
D gene: TRBD1
CDR3 protein: CASSLDRGTGTQPQHF
CDR3 DNA: TGTGCCAGCAGTTTAGATAGAGGGACAGGGACTCAGCCCCAGCATTTT

J gene: TRBJ2-1
clone size: NA
V gene: TRBV28
D gene: TRBD1
CDR3 protein: CASSLSGQGADEQFF
CDR3 DNA: TGTGCCAGCAGTTTATCGGGACAGGGCGCCGATGAGCAGTTCTTC

J gene: TRBJ1-1
clone size: NA
V gene: TRBV9
D gene: TRBD1
CDR3 protein: CASSPLTGGTEAFF
CDR3 DNA: TGTGCCAGCAGCCCATTAACAGGGGGCACTGAAGCTTTCTTT

J gene: TRBJ1-2
clone size: NA
V gene: TRBV27
D gene: TRBD1
CDR3 protein: CASRGQGEGYGYTF
CDR3 DNA: TGTGCCAGCAGGGGACAGGGAGAAGGCTATGGCTACACCTTC

J gene: TRBJ1-1
clone size: NA
V gene: TRBV28
D gene: TRBD1
CDR3 protein: CASSLARGEAFF
CDR3 DNA: TGTGCCAGCAGTTTAGCCAGGGGGGAAGCTTTCTTT

J gene: TRBJ2-7
clone size: NA
V gene: TRBV24-1
D gene: TRBD2
CDR3 protein: CATSGQPSGDPYEQYF
CDR3 DNA: TGTGCCACCAGTGGCCAGCCCAGCGGGGATCCCTACGAGCAGTACTTC

J gene: TRBJ2-3
clone size: many
V gene: TRBV7-6
D gene: NA
CDR3 protein: CASSLEAGSTDTQYF
CDR3 DNA: TGTGCCAGCAGCTTAGAAGCGGGCAGCACAGATACGCAGTATTTT

J gene: TRBJ2-5
clone size: NA
V gene: TRBV5-6
D gene: NA
CDR3 protein: CASSLSGAGETQYF
CDR3 DNA: TGTGCCAGCAGCTTGTCAGGGGCCGGCGAGACCCAGTACTTC